This entry lists 30 T cell receptor beta chains sequenced from one sample in a study of shared clonotypes between healthy human individuals. Produced via immunoSEQ multiplex PCR; TCRdb's table is partial and in-frame only. Found here are about 1.5 million clones, roughly 96% of them singletons; the top ten hold approximately 1%. The sample comprised naive CD4+ T cells sorted from blood. Subset indicated: CD45RA+ positively selected. All receptors derive from a man younger than 40 in good health.

The chain combines TRBV7-6 with TRBJ1-4; D possibly corresponds to TRBD1 (6 bases). Germline V gene lookup returns CDR1 SGHVS and CDR2 FNYEAQ. The V and J ends lost 4 bases and 0 bases respectively, with 9 bases between them. This CDR3 has 15 amino acids. The CDR3 DNA sequence: TGTGCCAGCAGCTCAGGACAGACAACTAATGAAAAACTGTTTTTT. Translated, it gives CASSSGQTTNEKLFF.

This chain connects TRBV11-3 to TRBJ2-1, with a possible D match to TRBD2 (5 bases). This CDR3 comprises 13 residues. The germline V and J ends were trimmed by 1 base and 8 bases, with 9 bases remaining between them. CDR1 is SGHNT and CDR2 is YENEEA in the germline V gene. DNA of the CDR3: TGTGCCAGCAGCTTAGGAGGGAGTGATGAGCAGTTCTTC. It translates to CASSLGGSDEQFF. The full variable domain, with the rest looked up from reference TRBV11-3 and TRBJ2-1, is EAGVVQSPRYKIIEKKQPVAFWCNPISGHNTLYWYLQNLGQGPELLIRYENEEAVDDSQLPKDRFSAERLKGVDSTLKIQPAELGDSAVYLCASSLGGSDEQFFGPGTRLTVL.

The V gene is TRBV5-1, the J gene TRBJ1-3; D ambiguous. The V gene lost 0 bases and the J gene lost 0 bases, with 7 bases spanning the gap. This CDR3 has 15 residues. Germline V CDR1 and CDR2: SGHRS, YFSETQ. For the CDR3, the DNA is TGCGCCAGCAGCTTGGCTGCCAACTCTGGAAACACCATATATTTT. The encoded protein is CASSLAANSGNTIYF.

V and J are TRBV28 and TRBJ2-3; tentative D call: TRBD2 (6 bases). The CDR3 totals 17 residues. V shed 7 bases and J shed 0 bases, with 20 bases lying between them. Germline assignment: CDR1 MDHEN and CDR2 SYDVKM. CDR3 region: CASITFVRGLSTDTQYF. The CDR3 DNA reads TGTGCCAGCATAACCTTCGTTCGCGGACTAAGCACAGATACGCAGTATTTT.

The rearrangement links TRBV27 to TRBJ2-7, with 9 bases matching TRBD2. The CDR3 is 16 amino acids. V shed 0 bases, J shed 2 bases, and the junction held 5 bases outside the gene matches. Per the germline V gene, CDR1 is MNHEY and CDR2 is SMNVEV (reference sequence). This chain's CDR3 is CASSLSILAGPYEQYF. CDR3 coding DNA: TGTGCCAGCAGTTTATCGATACTAGCGGGTCCCTACGAGCAGTACTTC.

The chain couples TRBV5-4 to TRBJ1-3; TRBD1 matches at 7 bases. V was clipped by 4 bases and J by 4 bases; unmatched bases: 8. Germline assignment: CDR1 SGHNT and CDR2 YYREEE (reference sequence). CDR3 length: 15 residues. CDR3 bases: TGTGCCAGCAGCAGAGGACAGGAGCGAGGAAACACCATATATTTT. Its translation: CASSRGQERGNTIYF.

The chain's CDR3 is CASSQSSVANYGYTF. CDR3 coding DNA: TGTGCCAGCAGCCAAAGTTCAGTAGCTAACTATGGCTACACCTTC. This rearrangement joins TRBV4-2 to TRBJ1-2, with unresolved D. Looked up from germline, CDR1 is LGHNA and CDR2 is YNFKEQ. V lost 2 bases and J lost 0, with 10 bases in between. The CDR3 is 15 residues long.

The chain recombines TRBV27 with TRBJ2-7, with D perhaps TRBD2 (5 bases). The CDR3 is 13 amino acids. The V and J ends lost 7 bases and 4 bases respectively, with 14 bases between them. Germline V gene data show CDR1 as MNHEY and CDR2 as SMNVEV (reference sequence). CDR3 sequence (DNA): TGTGCCAGCAAGAGAGGGCCAAGGTACGAGCAGTACTTC. It specifies CASKRGPRYEQYF.

The rearrangement links TRBV5-1 to TRBJ2-3; the D gene is possibly TRBD2 (6 bases). Germline CDR1 reads SGHRS; CDR2 reads YFSETQ. Trimming took off 4 bases at V and 2 bases at J, with 14 bases between the two ends. The CDR3 covers 15 residues. The CDR3 nucleotides are TGCGCCAGCAGCCTCGTAGCTAGCGACACAGATACGCAGTATTTT. Its protein is CASSLVASDTDTQYF.

In DNA, the CDR3 is TGTGCCAGCAGCCCCCAGGGAGGCGAGCAGTACTTC. Protein product: CASSPQGGEQYF. The rearrangement links TRBV9 to TRBJ2-7; a possible D gene is TRBD2 (6 bases). The V and J ends lost 4 bases and 6 bases respectively, with 11 bases between them. The CDR3 extends over 12 amino acids. Per germline, CDR1 SGDLS and CDR2 YYNGEE.

This chain uses TRBV27 with TRBJ2-7, with TRBD1 matching 7 bases. The CDR3 has 13 residues. Germline V gives CDR1 MNHEY, CDR2 SMNVEV (reference sequence). Germline trimming cut 4 bases from V and 2 bases from J; bases unmatched to any gene: 2. This CDR3 reads CASSWGQTYEQYF. The DNA of the CDR3 is TGTGCCAGCAGTTGGGGACAGACCTACGAGCAGTACTTC.

This chain joins TRBV10-3 and TRBJ2-7; D is unclear. From germline, CDR1 is ENHRY and CDR2 SYGVKD. Trimming shortened V by 0 bases and J by 6 bases, and 15 bases separated the two germline ends. The CDR3 is made up of 15 amino acids. DNA for the CDR3: TGTGCCATCAGTGAGTCGTCGAGGCTTGTTCGCGAGCAGTACTTC. It codes for CAISESSRLVREQYF.

J is TRBJ2-5 and V is TRBV5-4, with TRBD1 matching over 7 bases. V shed 1 base, J shed 5 bases, and the junction held 5 bases outside the gene matches. CDR3 size: 14 residues. Looked up from germline, CDR1 is SGHNT and CDR2 is YYREEE (reference sequence). The CDR3 sequence is CASSLKGAKETQYF. CDR3 sequence (DNA): TGTGCCAGCAGCTTGAAGGGGGCGAAGGAGACCCAGTACTTC.

The chain joins TRBV12-5 to TRBJ1-2, with D hard to call. V was trimmed by 0 bases and J by 3 bases, leaving 17 bases between them. Germline values: CDR1 LGHNT, CDR2 FRNRAP. The CDR3 is 17 amino acids. CDR3 protein: CASGLVLSGAGDYGYTF. The CDR3 bases are TGTGCTAGTGGTTTGGTACTTTCAGGAGCAGGTGACTATGGCTACACCTTC.

The V and J genes are TRBV14 and TRBJ2-3; TRBD1 aligns across 8 bases. CDR3 length equals 16 residues. V shed 8 bases and J 1 base; nucleotides not matched to a gene: 11. Germline V CDR1 and CDR2: SGHDN, FVKESK. CDR3 in amino acids: CASLNFRTGCTDTQYF. The CDR3 DNA sequence: TGTGCCAGCCTAAATTTCAGGACAGGGTGCACAGATACGCAGTATTTT.

This sequence joins TRBV11-1 and TRBJ2-7; the D is unclear. The CDR3 contains 16 residues. The V end lost 6 bases, the J end lost 2 bases, and 20 bases lay between the germline ends. Per germline, CDR1 SGHAT and CDR2 FQDESV (reference sequence). CDR3 in amino acids: CASRVRDIQRTYEQYF. CDR3 in DNA: TGTGCCAGCAGAGTGAGAGACATACAAAGAACCTACGAGCAGTACTTC.

This rearrangement joins TRBV7-3 to TRBJ2-3, with 7 bases matching TRBD2. The germline CDR1 and CDR2 sequences are SGHTA and FQGTGA. V shed 2 bases and J 6 bases; nucleotides not matched to a gene: 5. CDR3 length: 14 residues. Here the CDR3 reads CASSLGGGSDTQYF. The CDR3 DNA is TGTGCCAGCAGCTTAGGGGGAGGGTCCGATACGCAGTATTTT.

The gene calls are TRBV7-8 and TRBJ1-5; weak D call: TRBD1 (5 bases). The CDR3 covers 16 residues. The V and J ends lost 5 bases and 4 bases respectively, with 18 bases between them. Germline V gene data show CDR1 as SGHVS and CDR2 as FQNEAQ. The CDR3 DNA reads TGTGCCAGCAGCCCCTTGGGGAACAGGCAAAATCAGCCCCAGCATTTT. Translation gives CASSPLGNRQNQPQHF.

The chain recombines TRBV6-1 with TRBJ2-3; the D gene is possibly TRBD1 (5 bases). V was cut by 4 bases and J by 6 bases, with 20 bases left in between. The germline CDR1 and CDR2 sequences are MNHNS and SASEGT. This CDR3 is 16 amino acids long. The CDR3 is CASSVRSQGLGDTQYF. The CDR3 bases are TGTGCCAGCAGTGTTAGATCGCAGGGTCTCGGCGATACGCAGTATTTT.

This clone was observed a handful of times. The chain employs TRBV6-4 and TRBJ2-1, with D hard to call. CDR1 is MRHNA and CDR2 is SNTAGT in the germline V gene. Trimming took 6 bases from V and 0 from J, leaving 9 bases between them. The CDR3 loop spans 14 amino acids. The CDR3 coding sequence is TGTGCCAGCAGCACGGAGAGCTCCTACAATGAGCAGTTCTTC. Protein: CASSTESSYNEQFF.

The J gene is TRBJ2-7, the V gene TRBV6-1; unclear D gene. The germline V gene has CDR1 MNHNS and CDR2 SASEGT. This CDR3 has 13 residues. V lost 0 bases, J lost 4 bases, and 7 bases lay in between. CDR3 amino acids: CASSEAGFYEQYF. The CDR3 DNA reads TGTGCCAGCAGTGAAGCAGGATTTTACGAGCAGTACTTC.

This clone came up once. V is TRBV18 and J is TRBJ2-1; 12 nucleotides agree with TRBD2. V was pared by 2 bases and J by 5 bases, with 10 bases of the junction left unmatched. Germline CDR1 reads KGHSH; CDR2 reads LQKENI. This CDR3 is built from 18 residues. CDR3: CASSPFPTSGSRDNEQFF. Here the CDR3 DNA reads TGTGCCAGCTCACCATTCCCGACTAGCGGGAGTCGGGACAATGAGCAGTTCTTC.

The rearrangement uses TRBV2 and TRBJ1-2, with 9 bases identical to TRBD1. This CDR3 region has 14 residues. Trimming cost V 10 bases and J 0 bases; bases outside gene matches: 6. The germline CDR1 and CDR2 sequences are SNHLY and FYNNEI. The CDR3 here is CAMQRDRANYGYTF. The CDR3 DNA reads TGTGCCATGCAGAGGGACAGGGCTAACTATGGCTACACCTTC.

The chain carries TRBV7-3 and TRBJ1-1; 7 bases match TRBD1. Germline-derived CDR1 and CDR2 are SGHTA and FQGTGA. The CDR3 extends over 13 amino acids. J gave up 5 bases and V 6 bases, and 6 bases lay outside the gene matches. The CDR3 sequence: CASSTTGSTEAFF. The DNA for the CDR3 is TGTGCCAGCAGTACGACAGGGAGTACTGAAGCTTTCTTT.

The V gene is TRBV19, the J gene TRBJ2-7, with D perhaps matching TRBD2 (6 bases). This CDR3 is 16 amino acids long. The V gene's germline CDR1 is LNHDA and CDR2 SQIVND (reference sequence). The germline V and J ends were trimmed by 2 bases and 3 bases, with 17 bases remaining between them. The CDR3 nucleotides read TGTGCCAGTAGTATAAGAGGGGCGGCGCGGGACTACGAGCAGTACTTC. Translating gives CASSIRGAARDYEQYF. The full variable domain, rest sourced from reference TRBV19 and TRBJ2-7, is DGGITQSPKYLFRKEGQNVTLSCEQNLNHDAMYWYRQDPGQGLRLIYYSQIVNDFQKGDIAEGYSVSREKKESFPLTVTSAQKNPTAFYLCASSIRGAARDYEQYFGPGTRLTVT.

In this sample, this clone turned up once. The rearrangement links TRBV7-2 to TRBJ2-5; D not certain. Trimming pared 3 bases from V and 2 bases from J, leaving 7 bases between. The length of the CDR3 is 13 residues. Germline CDR1 reads SGHTA; CDR2 reads FQGNSA. DNA for the CDR3: TGTGCCAGCAGCTTCATGACTCAAGAGACCCAGTACTTC. Amino acid sequence: CASSFMTQETQYF.

J is TRBJ2-5 and V is TRBV5-1, with 7 bases lining up with TRBD2. The CDR3 is made up of 15 amino acids. CDR1 and CDR2 from the germline V gene are SGHRS and YFSETQ. After removal of 0 bases from V and 2 bases from J, the junction contained 4 bases not matched to a gene. CDR3 DNA: TGCGCCAGCAGCTTGGCCCTGGGGGGGCAAGAGACCCAGTACTTC. It codes for CASSLALGGQETQYF. Based on the CDR3 plus reference TRBV5-1 and TRBJ2-5, the full variable domain is KAGVTQTPRYLIKTRGQQVTLSCSPISGHRSVSWYQQTPGQGLQFLFEYFSETQRNKGNFPGRFSGRQFSNSRSEMNVSTLELGDSALYLCASSLALGGQETQYFGPGTRLLVL.

The chain links TRBV10-3 to TRBJ2-2; possibly TRBD1 for D (5 bases). The germline V gene has CDR1 ENHRY and CDR2 SYGVKD. The length of the CDR3 is 15 residues. V was trimmed by 5 bases and J by 6 bases, leaving 16 bases between them. The CDR3 is CAISPVGSGSGELFF. In DNA form, the CDR3 reads TGTGCCATCAGTCCCGTGGGGTCAGGGTCCGGGGAGCTGTTTTTT.

The chain couples TRBV18 to TRBJ2-1; D is unclear. V lost 2 bases and J lost 0, with 8 bases in between. CDR1 KGHSH and CDR2 LQKENI come from the germline V gene. The CDR3 runs 15 residues. CDR3 protein: CASSPFGYSYNEQFF. The CDR3 nucleotides are TGTGCCAGCTCACCATTCGGGTACTCCTACAATGAGCAGTTCTTC. The full variable domain, completed using reference TRBV18 and TRBJ2-1, is NAGVMQNPRHLVRRRGQEARLRCSPMKGHSHVYWYRQLPEEGLKFMVYLQKENIIDESGMPKERFSAEFPKEGPSILRIQQVVRGDSAAYFCASSPFGYSYNEQFFGPGTRLTVL.

To note about this clone: Mismatch with germline at one junction end may stem from a read error. This chain uses TRBV7-7 with TRBJ2-1, with TRBD1 matching 10 bases. This CDR3 is built from 15 residues. Germline values: CDR1 SSHAT, CDR2 FNYEAQ (reference sequence). The CDR3 nucleotides read TGTGCTAGCAGCTTAGGGGGACAGGGGTACAATGAGCAGTTCTTC. Amino acid sequence: CASSLGGQGYNEQFF. Filled out from reference TRBV7-7 and TRBJ2-1, the complete variable domain reads GAGVSQSPRYKVTKRGQDVTLRCDPISSHATLYWYQQALGQGPEFLTYFNYEAQPDKSGLPSDRFSAERPEGSISTLTIQRTEQRDSAMYRCASSLGGQGYNEQFFGPGTRLTVL.